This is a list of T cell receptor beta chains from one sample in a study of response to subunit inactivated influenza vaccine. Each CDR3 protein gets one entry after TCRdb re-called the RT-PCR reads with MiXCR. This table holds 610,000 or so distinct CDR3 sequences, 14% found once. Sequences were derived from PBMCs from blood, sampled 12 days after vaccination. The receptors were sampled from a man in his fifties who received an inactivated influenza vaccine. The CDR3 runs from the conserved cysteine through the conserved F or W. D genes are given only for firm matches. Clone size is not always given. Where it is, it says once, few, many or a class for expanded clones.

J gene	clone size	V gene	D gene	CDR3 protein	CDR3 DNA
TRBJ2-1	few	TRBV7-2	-	CASSFGLVNEQFF	TGTGCCAGCAGCTTCGGGCTAGTGAATGAGCAGTTCTTC
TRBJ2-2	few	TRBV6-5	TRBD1	CASSYRAGTGRGTGELFF	TGTGCCAGCAGTTACCGAGCCGGGACAGGGAGGGGCACCGGGGAGCTGTTTTTT
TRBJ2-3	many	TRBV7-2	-	CASSRDFTDTQYF	TGTGCCAGCAGCCGGGACTTCACAGATACGCAGTATTTT
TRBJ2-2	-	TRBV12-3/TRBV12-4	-	CASSLGPENTGELFF	TGTGCCAGCAGTTTAGGACCGGAGAACACCGGGGAGCTGTTTTTT
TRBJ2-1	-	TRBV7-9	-	CASSSSVRAYNEQFF	TGTGCCAGCAGCTCAAGCGTGAGGGCCTACAATGAGCAGTTCTTC
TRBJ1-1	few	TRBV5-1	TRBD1	CASSLETGSVTEAFF	TGCGCCAGCAGCTTGGAGACAGGGTCCGTCACTGAAGCTTTCTTT
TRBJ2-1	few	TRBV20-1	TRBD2	CSAQTGLAFFSYNEQFF	TGCAGTGCTCAGACGGGACTAGCCTTCTTTTCCTACAATGAGCAGTTCTTC
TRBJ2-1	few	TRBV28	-	CASSENNEQFF	TGTGCCAGCAGTGAGAACAATGAGCAGTTCTTC
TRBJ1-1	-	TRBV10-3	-	CAINLGLGNTEAFF	TGTGCCATCAATCTTGGCCTGGGGAACACTGAAGCTTTCTTT
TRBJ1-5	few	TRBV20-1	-	CSAYGPNQPQHF	TGCAGTGCTTATGGTCCCAATCAGCCCCAGCATTTT
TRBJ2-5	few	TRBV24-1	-	CATSDTTGFEETQYF	TGTGCCACCAGTGATACAACAGGGTTTGAAGAGACCCAGTACTTC
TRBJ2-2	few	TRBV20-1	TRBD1	CSAITGQGVGELFF	TGCAGTGCTATCACGGGACAGGGGGTCGGGGAGCTGTTTTTT
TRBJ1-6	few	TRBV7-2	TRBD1	CASSLAGTGYNSPLHF	TGTGCCAGCAGCTTAGCCGGGACAGGCTATAATTCACCCCTCCACTTT
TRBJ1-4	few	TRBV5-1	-	CASSFTGTGSEKLFF	TGCGCCAGCAGCTTTACGGGGACGGGCAGTGAAAAACTGTTTTTT
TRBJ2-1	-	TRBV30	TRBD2	CAWSVLASYNEQFF	TGTGCCTGGAGTGTACTAGCGTCATACAATGAGCAGTTCTTC
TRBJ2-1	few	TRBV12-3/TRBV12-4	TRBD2	CASSLLAASYNEQFF	TGTGCCAGCAGCCTCCTAGCGGCCTCCTACAATGAGCAGTTCTTC
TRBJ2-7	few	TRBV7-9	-	CASSEDGAPSYEQYF	TGTGCCAGCAGTGAGGACGGGGCCCCCTCCTACGAGCAGTACTTC
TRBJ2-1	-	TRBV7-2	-	CASSFGAGLRFNEQFF	TGTGCCAGCAGCTTTGGTGCGGGACTCCGATTCAATGAGCAGTTCTTC
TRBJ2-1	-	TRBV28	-	CASSLSDGNEQFF	TGTGCCAGCAGTTTATCGGACGGTAATGAGCAGTTCTTC
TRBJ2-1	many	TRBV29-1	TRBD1	CSVRQGGINEQFF	TGCAGCGTCCGACAGGGGGGAATCAATGAGCAGTTCTTC
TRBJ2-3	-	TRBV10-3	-	CAISARSDTQYF	TGTGCCATCAGTGCCAGGTCAGATACGCAGTATTTT
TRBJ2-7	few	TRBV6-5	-	CASSQTGRRQYF	TGTGCCAGCAGCCAGACAGGTCGTAGGCAGTACTTC
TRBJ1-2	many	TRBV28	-	CASSFRAGGNYGYTF	TGTGCCAGCAGTTTTCGGGCCGGAGGAAACTATGGCTACACCTTC
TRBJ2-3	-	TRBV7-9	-	CASTRITDTQYF	TGTGCCAGCACGCGGATCACAGATACGCAGTATTTT
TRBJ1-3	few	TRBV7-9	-	CASSLARGSGNTIYF	TGTGCCAGCAGCTTAGCTCGGGGCTCTGGAAACACCATATATTTT
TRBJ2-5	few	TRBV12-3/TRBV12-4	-	CASSLGGKGETQYF	TGTGCCAGCAGTTTAGGGGGGAAGGGAGAGACCCAGTACTTC
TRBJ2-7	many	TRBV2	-	CASSDRSVYEQYF	TGTGCCAGCAGTGATCGGAGCGTCTACGAGCAGTACTTC
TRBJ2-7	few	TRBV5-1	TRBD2	CASSLGGIAGSSEQYF	TGCGCCAGCAGCTTGGGGGGTATAGCGGGATCGAGCGAGCAGTACTTC
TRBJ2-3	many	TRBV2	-	CASSEQSDTQYF	TGTGCCAGCAGTGAACAGTCAGATACGCAGTATTTT
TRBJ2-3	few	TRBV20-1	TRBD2	CSATATSGGVDTQYF	TGCAGTGCTACAGCGACTAGCGGGGGGGTAGATACGCAGTATTTT
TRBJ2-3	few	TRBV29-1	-	CSAPNPGTDTQYF	TGCAGCGCTCCGAACCCAGGCACAGATACGCAGTATTTT
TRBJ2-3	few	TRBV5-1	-	CASIPHAGESTDTQYF	TGCGCCAGCATCCCCCATGCGGGTGAGAGCACAGATACGCAGTATTTT
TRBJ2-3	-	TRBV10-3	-	CAIKVTESTDTQYF	TGTGCCATCAAGGTGACAGAAAGCACAGATACGCAGTATTTT
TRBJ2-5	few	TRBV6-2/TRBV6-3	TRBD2	CASRRLAGDGETQYF	TGTGCCAGCAGACGACTAGCGGGAGACGGGGAGACCCAGTACTTC
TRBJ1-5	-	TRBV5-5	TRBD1	CASSSDRVDQPQHF	TGTGCCAGCAGCTCCGACAGGGTCGATCAGCCCCAGCATTTT
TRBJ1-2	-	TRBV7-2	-	CASSLVPEVPYGYTF	TGTGCCAGCAGCTTAGTGCCGGAGGTACCATATGGCTACACCTTC
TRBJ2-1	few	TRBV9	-	CASSSPSWIPHNTEQFF	TGTGCCAGCAGCTCCCCCAGTTGGATTCCTCACAATACTGAGCAGTTCTTC
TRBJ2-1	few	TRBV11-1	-	CASRDQVHNEQFF	TGTGCCAGCAGAGACCAGGTACACAATGAGCAGTTCTTC
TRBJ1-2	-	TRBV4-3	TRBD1	CASSQALGTGHNYGYTF	TGCGCCAGCAGCCAAGCTCTCGGGACAGGGCACAACTATGGCTACACCTTC
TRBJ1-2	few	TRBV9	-	CASSVGSSYGYTF	TGTGCCAGCAGCGTAGGTAGCAGTTATGGCTACACCTTC
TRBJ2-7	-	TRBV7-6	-	CASSPGLDSSYEQYF	TGTGCCAGCAGCCCAGGGTTGGACAGCTCCTACGAGCAGTACTTC